A selection of T cell receptor beta chains follows, all from one sample in a study of blood T cell repertoires in COVID-19. Here immunoSEQ multiplex PCR was the method, and the copy in TCRdb shows in-frame clones only, minus some. Of 210,000 or so clones in the sample, about 87% were seen once. Sample: peripheral blood. The source is a man younger than 40 with COVID-19, enrolled during active disease. Each CDR3 is given with its conserved first and last residue. Each record gives: clone size, V gene, J gene, D gene, CDR3 DNA, CDR3 protein. D genes are given only for firm matches. Where a row states a size, it is once, few, many or the class of an expanded clone; other rows omit it.

.	TRBV4-1	TRBJ2-2	TRBD2	TGCGCCAGCAGCTCCTCTAGCGGGAGCTACGCGAACACCGGGGAGCTGTTTTTT	CASSSSSGSYANTGELFF
.	TRBV12-3/TRBV12-4	TRBJ1-2	.	TGTGCCAGCAGTTTAGACAGCTATGGCTACACCTTC	CASSLDSYGYTF
.	TRBV29-1	TRBJ2-7	TRBD1	TGCAGCGTTGAAGCGTGGACAGGTACCCGCGAGCAGTACTTC	CSVEAWTGTREQYF
once	TRBV6-1	TRBJ1-3	.	TGTGCCAGCAGTGAGGCCCGAGGCAGGGCGACGACTGGAAACACCATATATTTT	CASSEARGRATTGNTIYF
.	TRBV6-2/TRBV6-3	TRBJ1-1	.	TGTGCCAGCAGCGCAGGGGTCTTTGAAGCTTTCTTT	CASSAGVFEAFF
.	TRBV19	TRBJ2-5	TRBD2	TGTGCCAGTAGTCCCGGGACTAGTGTTGGCGAGACCCAGTACTTC	CASSPGTSVGETQYF
many	TRBV5-1	TRBJ1-4	.	TGCGCCAGCAGCCCCGGGACATACAAAGAAAAACTGTTTTTT	CASSPGTYKEKLFF
.	TRBV6-2/TRBV6-3	TRBJ1-3	.	TGTGCCAGCAGTTTAACAGGGAAGTCTGGAAACACCATATATTTT	CASSLTGKSGNTIYF
.	TRBV18	TRBJ2-1	TRBD1	TGTGCCAGCTCCCTGACAGGGTGGGACAATGAGCAGTTCTTC	CASSLTGWDNEQFF
.	TRBV5-1	TRBJ2-7	TRBD1	TGCGCCAGCAGGGATGACTGGGACAGGGGATGGGACGAGCAGTACTTC	CASRDDWDRGWDEQYF
.	TRBV6-6	TRBJ2-5	.	TGTGCCAGCAGTTACATCCAGGGTGTGGTGGAGACCCAGTACTTC	CASSYIQGVVETQYF
.	TRBV18	TRBJ1-3	TRBD1	TGTGCCAGCCCCCCGACAGGGGCCCGCTCTGGAAACACCATATATTTT	CASPPTGARSGNTIYF
.	TRBV28	TRBJ1-1	.	TGTGCCAGCAGTACCCCAGGACAACCTATGAACACTGAAGCTTTCTTT	CASSTPGQPMNTEAFF
.	TRBV4-1	TRBJ1-2	.	TGCGCCAGCAGCCAATTCAACGGGGAGGATGGCTACACCTTC	CASSQFNGEDGYTF
.	TRBV5-1	TRBJ1-6	.	TGCGCCAGCAGCTTACAGGGTTACTATAATTCACCCCTCCACTTT	CASSLQGYYNSPLHF
.	TRBV11-2	TRBJ2-1	TRBD2	TGTGCCAGCAGCTTATCGGGTAGCGGGAGGGCCACCGAGCAGTTCTTC	CASSLSGSGRATEQFF